Below are 7 T cell receptor beta chains sequenced from a single sample in a study of cytotoxic CD8 clonotypes in ibrutinib-treated CLL. Sequencing was performed with immunoSEQ multiplex PCR; in TCRdb, only in-frame clones are kept and a portion is missing. Altogether fewer than 70,000 clones are present, less than 75% being singletons, with the ten largest covering 35% to 55%. The sequences come from PBMCs, collected after 12 months of ibrutinib treatment. All receptors come from a human donor with chronic lymphocytic leukemia.

The chain recombines TRBV9 with TRBJ1-1; D is perhaps TRBD1 (6 bases). Per the germline V gene, CDR1 is SGDLS and CDR2 is YYNGEE. V lost 4 bases to trimming and J lost 4 bases, with 14 bases between them. The CDR3 loop spans 14 amino acids. CDR3 in DNA: TGTGCCAGCAGCCCGGGGGCTGTTGTCACTGAAGCTTTCTTT. Its translation: CASSPGAVVTEAFF.

The CDR3 loop reads CASSPGTGGRGGYTF. CDR3 in DNA: TGTGCCAGCAGTCCGGGGACAGGGGGCCGCGGTGGCTACACCTTC. V is TRBV28 and J is TRBJ1-2, with 12 bases lining up with TRBD1. Germline CDR1 is MDHEN and CDR2 is SYDVKM. V was pared by 5 bases and J by 7 bases, with 8 bases of the junction left unmatched. This CDR3 is 15 amino acids long.

The chain links TRBV5-1 to TRBJ2-1; D ambiguous. The germline CDR1 and CDR2 sequences are SGHRS and YFSETQ. The CDR3 runs to 16 residues. V shed 0 bases and J shed 1 base, with 11 bases lying between them. CDR3 sequence reads: CASSLGTQSSYNEQFF. The CDR3 DNA reads as TGCGCCAGCAGCTTGGGAACCCAATCGTCCTACAATGAGCAGTTCTTC.

V gene TRBV27 combines with J gene TRBJ2-7, with D possibly matching TRBD2 (5 bases). The V end was cut by 0 bases, the J end by 6 bases, with 9 bases between. The germline V gene encodes CDR1 MNHEY and CDR2 SMNVEV (reference sequence). The CDR3 is made up of 13 amino acids. The CDR3: CASSLSTGFEQYF. In nucleotides, the CDR3 is TGTGCCAGCAGTTTATCGACGGGGTTCGAGCAGTACTTC.

The chain joins TRBV9 to TRBJ2-1, with TRBD2 matching over 7 bases. V lost 0 bases, J lost 7 bases, and 4 bases stayed unmatched. The length of the CDR3 is 14 residues. In germline, CDR1 is SGDLS, CDR2 YYNGEE. The DNA for the CDR3 is TGTGCCAGCAGCGTAGGGGAGGGCCCAAATGAGCAGTTCTTC. Encoded protein: CASSVGEGPNEQFF.

This clone was counted once. This chain joins TRBV27 and TRBJ2-7; the match to TRBD1 covers 11 bases. J lost 7 bases, V lost 9 bases, and 11 bases had no gene match. This CDR3 has 14 residues. Per germline, CDR1 MNHEY and CDR2 SMNVEV (reference sequence). In nucleotides, the CDR3 is TGTGCCAGTTCCTTAGGCGGGACAGGGGGAGAGCAGTACTTC. Protein: CASSLGGTGGEQYF.

This chain links TRBV9 with TRBJ2-1, with D perhaps given as TRBD1 or TRBD2 (5 bases each). The CDR3 sequence is 13 residues long. Germline CDR1 is SGDLS and CDR2 is YYNGEE. The ends were cut back, 0 bases at V and 10 bases at J, with 11 bases in the middle. The CDR3 DNA follows: TGTGCCAGCAGCGTAGCTACGGGGCGGGAGCAGTTCTTC. Translated, it gives CASSVATGREQFF.